The source of this TCR beta chain is a study of cytomegalovirus exposure and HLA in healthy donors. CDR1 SGHVS and CDR2 FNYEAQ come from the germline V gene. The V gene end was trimmed by 3 bases and the J gene end by 5 bases; junction bases not matched to a gene: 8. The CDR3 is made up of 15 amino acids. Primers included in the PCR were 60 Vbeta and 13 Jbeta primers. TCRdb's table, derived via immunoSEQ multiplex PCR, lists solely in-frame clones and lacks some. The sample lists 99,000 or so clones, roughly 70% occurring once. Source material: PBMCs. This TCR was sampled from a man aged 40-49 years in good health and CMV-seronegative. The chain recombines TRBV7-6 with TRBJ2-7; 9 bases align to TRBD1. The CDR3 DNA sequence: TGTGCCAGCAGCTTGACGACAGGGGGGTTCCACGAGCAGTACTTC. It is translated as CASSLTTGGFHEQYF.